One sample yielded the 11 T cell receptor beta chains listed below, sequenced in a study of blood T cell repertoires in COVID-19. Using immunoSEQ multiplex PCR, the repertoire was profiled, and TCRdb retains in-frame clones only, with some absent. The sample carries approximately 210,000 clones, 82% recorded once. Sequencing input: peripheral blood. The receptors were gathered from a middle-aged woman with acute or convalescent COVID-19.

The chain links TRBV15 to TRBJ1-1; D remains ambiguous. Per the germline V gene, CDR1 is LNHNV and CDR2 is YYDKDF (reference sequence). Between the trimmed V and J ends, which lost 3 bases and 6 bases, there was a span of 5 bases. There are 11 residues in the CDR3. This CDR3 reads CATSSYSEAFF. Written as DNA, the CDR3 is TGTGCCACCAGCAGCTACTCTGAAGCTTTCTTT.

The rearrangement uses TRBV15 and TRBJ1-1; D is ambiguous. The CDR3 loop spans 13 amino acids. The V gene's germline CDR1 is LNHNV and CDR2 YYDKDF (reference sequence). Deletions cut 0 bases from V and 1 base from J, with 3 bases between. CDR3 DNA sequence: TGTGCCACCAGCAGAGACAGGAACACTGAAGCTTTCTTT. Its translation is CATSRDRNTEAFF.

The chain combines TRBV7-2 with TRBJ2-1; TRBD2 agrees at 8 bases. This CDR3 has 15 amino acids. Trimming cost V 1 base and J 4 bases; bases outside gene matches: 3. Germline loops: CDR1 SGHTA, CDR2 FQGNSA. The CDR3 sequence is CASSLETSAYNEQFF. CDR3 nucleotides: TGTGCCAGCAGCTTAGAGACTAGCGCGTACAATGAGCAGTTCTTC.

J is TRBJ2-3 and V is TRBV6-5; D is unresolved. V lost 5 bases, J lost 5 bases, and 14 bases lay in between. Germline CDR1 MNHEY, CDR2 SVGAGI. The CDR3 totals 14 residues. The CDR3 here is CASSIRQGEDTQYF. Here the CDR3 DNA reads TGTGCCAGCAGTATTAGACAAGGCGAAGATACGCAGTATTTT.

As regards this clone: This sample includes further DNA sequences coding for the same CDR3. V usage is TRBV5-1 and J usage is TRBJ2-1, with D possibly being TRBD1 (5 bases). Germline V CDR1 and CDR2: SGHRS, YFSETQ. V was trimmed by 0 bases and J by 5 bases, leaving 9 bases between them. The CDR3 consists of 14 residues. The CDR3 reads CASSLGDRDNEQFF. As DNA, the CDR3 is TGCGCCAGCAGCTTGGGAGACAGAGACAATGAGCAGTTCTTC.

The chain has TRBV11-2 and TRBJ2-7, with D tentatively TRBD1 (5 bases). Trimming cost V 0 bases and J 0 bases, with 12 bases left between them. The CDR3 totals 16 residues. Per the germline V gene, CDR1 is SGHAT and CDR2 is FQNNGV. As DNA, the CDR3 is TGTGCCAGCAGCTTAGAGTCAGGGTCAAGCTCCTACGAGCAGTACTTC. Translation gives CASSLESGSSSYEQYF.

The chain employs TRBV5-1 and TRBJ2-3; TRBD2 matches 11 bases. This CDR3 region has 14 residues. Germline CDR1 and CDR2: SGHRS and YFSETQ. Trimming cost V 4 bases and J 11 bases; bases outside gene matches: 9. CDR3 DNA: TGCGCCAGCAGCACGGGACTAGCGGAAAAGGGGCAGTATTTT. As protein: CASSTGLAEKGQYF.

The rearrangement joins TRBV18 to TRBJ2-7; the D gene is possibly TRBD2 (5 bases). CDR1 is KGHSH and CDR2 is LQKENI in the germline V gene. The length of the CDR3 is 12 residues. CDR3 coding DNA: TGTGCTTCGGGGTCCACGTTTTACGAGCAGTACTTC. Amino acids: CASGSTFYEQYF.

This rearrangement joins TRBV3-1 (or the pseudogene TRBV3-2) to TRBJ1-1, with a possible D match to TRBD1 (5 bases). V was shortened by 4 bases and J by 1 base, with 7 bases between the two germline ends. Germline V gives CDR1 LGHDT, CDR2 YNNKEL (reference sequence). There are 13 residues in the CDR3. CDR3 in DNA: TGTGCCAGCAGCCCTGGACAGAACACTGAAGCTTTCTTT. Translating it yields CASSPGQNTEAFF.

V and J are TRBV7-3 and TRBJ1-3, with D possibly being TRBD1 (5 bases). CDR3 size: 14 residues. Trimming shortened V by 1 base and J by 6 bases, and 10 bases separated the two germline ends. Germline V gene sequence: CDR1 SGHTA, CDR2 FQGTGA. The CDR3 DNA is TGTGCCAGCAGCTTAAGGGGGGGTGAAAACACCATATATTTT. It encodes CASSLRGGENTIYF.

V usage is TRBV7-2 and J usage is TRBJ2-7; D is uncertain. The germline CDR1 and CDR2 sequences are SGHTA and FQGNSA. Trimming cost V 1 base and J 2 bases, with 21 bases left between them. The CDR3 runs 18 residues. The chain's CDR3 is CASSLEVSATRRPYEQYF. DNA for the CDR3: TGTGCCAGCAGCTTAGAGGTGAGCGCCACAAGGCGACCCTACGAGCAGTACTTC.